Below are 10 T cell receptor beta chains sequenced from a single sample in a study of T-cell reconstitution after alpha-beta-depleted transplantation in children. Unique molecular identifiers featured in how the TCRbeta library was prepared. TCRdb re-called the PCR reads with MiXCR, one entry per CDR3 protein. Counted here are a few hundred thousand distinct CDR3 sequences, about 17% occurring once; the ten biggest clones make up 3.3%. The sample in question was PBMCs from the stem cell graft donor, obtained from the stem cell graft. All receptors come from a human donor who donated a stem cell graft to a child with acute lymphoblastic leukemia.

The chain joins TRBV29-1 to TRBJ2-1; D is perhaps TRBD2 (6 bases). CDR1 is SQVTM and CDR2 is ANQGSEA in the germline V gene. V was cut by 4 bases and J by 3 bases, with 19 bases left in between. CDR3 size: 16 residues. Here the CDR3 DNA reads TGCAGCGTTGTCCTGCATGGGCGGGGCAACTACAATGAGCAGTTCTTC. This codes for CSVVLHGRGNYNEQFF.

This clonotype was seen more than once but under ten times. CDR3 region: CSASWAATSYEQYF. DNA for the CDR3: TGCAGTGCTAGCTGGGCAGCTACCTCCTACGAGCAGTACTTC. V gene TRBV20-1 combines with J gene TRBJ2-7; D not certain. This CDR3 comprises 14 residues. The germline V gene encodes CDR1 DFQATT and CDR2 SNEGSKA (reference sequence). Deletions cut 3 bases from V and 0 bases from J, with 12 bases between.

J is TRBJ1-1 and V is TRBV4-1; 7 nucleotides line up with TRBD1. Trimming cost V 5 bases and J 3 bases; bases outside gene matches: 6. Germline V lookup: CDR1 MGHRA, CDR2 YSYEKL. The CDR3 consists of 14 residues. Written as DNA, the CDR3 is TGCGCCAGCAGCTACAGGGGTGGGGACACTGAAGCTTTCTTT. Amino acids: CASSYRGGDTEAFF.

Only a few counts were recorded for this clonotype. CDR3 in amino acids: CSVEGGPGQTYEQYF. The CDR3 coding sequence is TGCAGCGTTGAAGGTGGGCCCGGACAGACCTACGAGCAGTACTTC. The chain uses TRBV29-1 and TRBJ2-7; D perhaps matches TRBD1 (6 bases). The length of the CDR3 is 15 residues. The germline V gene encodes CDR1 SQVTM and CDR2 ANQGSEA. V lost 1 base to trimming and J lost 2 bases, with 15 bases between them.

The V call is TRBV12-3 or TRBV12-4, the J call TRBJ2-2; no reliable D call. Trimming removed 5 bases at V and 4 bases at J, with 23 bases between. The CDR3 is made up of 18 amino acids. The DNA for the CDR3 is TGTGCCAGCAGTCCCATCTATTCCCACCTTTTTCTCACCGGGGAGCTGTTTTTT. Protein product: CASSPIYSHLFLTGELFF.

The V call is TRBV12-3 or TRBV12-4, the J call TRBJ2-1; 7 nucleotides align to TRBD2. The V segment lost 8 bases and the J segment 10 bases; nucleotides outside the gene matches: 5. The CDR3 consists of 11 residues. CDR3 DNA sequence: TGTGCCAGCCGGGAGGCAGGCGAGCAGTTCTTC. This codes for CASREAGEQFF.

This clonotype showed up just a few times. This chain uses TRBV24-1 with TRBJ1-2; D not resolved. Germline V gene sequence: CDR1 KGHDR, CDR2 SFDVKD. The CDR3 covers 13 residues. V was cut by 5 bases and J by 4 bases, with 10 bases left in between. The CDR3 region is CATSGSWGYGYTF. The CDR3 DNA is TGTGCCACCAGTGGAAGCTGGGGCTATGGCTACACCTTC.

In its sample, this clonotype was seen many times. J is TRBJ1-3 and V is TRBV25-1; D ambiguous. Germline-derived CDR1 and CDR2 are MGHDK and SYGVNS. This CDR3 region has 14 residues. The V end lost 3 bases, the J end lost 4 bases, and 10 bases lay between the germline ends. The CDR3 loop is CASSDFISGNTIYF. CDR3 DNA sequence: TGTGCCAGCAGTGATTTTATCTCGGGAAACACCATATATTTT.

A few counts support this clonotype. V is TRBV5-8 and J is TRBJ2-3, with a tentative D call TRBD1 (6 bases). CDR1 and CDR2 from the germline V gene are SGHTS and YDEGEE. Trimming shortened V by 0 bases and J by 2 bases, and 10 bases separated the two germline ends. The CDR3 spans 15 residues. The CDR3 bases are TGTGCCAGCAGCTTGGCCGGACAGATCACAGATACGCAGTATTTT. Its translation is CASSLAGQITDTQYF.

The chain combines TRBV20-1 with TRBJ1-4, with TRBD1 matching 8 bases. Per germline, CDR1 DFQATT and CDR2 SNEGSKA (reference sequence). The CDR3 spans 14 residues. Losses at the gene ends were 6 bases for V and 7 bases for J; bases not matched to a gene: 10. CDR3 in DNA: TGCAGTGCCCAGCAAGGACAGGGAGGTGAAAAACTGTTTTTT. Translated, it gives CSAQQGQGGEKLFF.